Listed here is a single T cell receptor beta chain. Antigen specificity is unknown. The CDR3 consists of 15 residues. V was cut by 3 bases and J by 7 bases, with 18 bases left in between. The germline gives CDR1 LNHDA, CDR2 SQIVND (reference sequence). The record originates from a study of T cell repertoires in cytomegalovirus infection. In TCRdb, the reads were re-called with MiXCR into one record per CDR3 protein. This table holds some 920,000 distinct CDR3 sequences, more than 25% found once. Sample: cultured CD8+ T cells from PBMCs, taken from culture after CMV antigen stimulation. V is TRBV19 and J is TRBJ1-1; perhaps TRBD1 as D (5 bases). The sequence came from a human donor in good health (CMV status not recorded). Some clones in this sample may be carry-over from other donors' samples. The CDR3 here is CASSIDSTNIVEAFF. The CDR3 bases are TGTGCCAGTAGTATCGACAGTACGAACATAGTTGAAGCTTTCTTT. Variable domain in full (rest from reference TRBV19 and TRBJ1-1): DGGITQSPKYLFRKEGQNVTLSCEQNLNHDAMYWYRQDPGQGLRLIYYSQIVNDFQKGDIAEGYSVSREKKESFPLTVTSAQKNPTAFYLCASSIDSTNIVEAFFGQGTRLTVV.